The sample holds many counts of the clone carrying this TCR beta chain. Antigen unknown. The CDR3 is made up of 17 amino acids. Germline V gene lookup returns CDR1 SGHAT and CDR2 FQNNGV. V was pared by 2 bases and J by 2 bases, with 13 bases between. In the source study's methods: The study took CDR3 differences across clinicopathological groups and made a distant-metastasis classifier for papillary thyroid cancer from them. Through MiXCR, TCRdb re-clonotyped the PCR reads. These V and J calls are TCRdb output, not the study's own analysis. In the table there are roughly 25,000 clones, about 24% of which are singletons. All patients were untreated before thyroid surgery. The data derive from a study of metastatic and nonmetastatic thyroid tumors. On the study more broadly: Samples came from malignant and benign thyroid patients, and repertoires were compared across blood and tumor or nodule tissue.

General observations from the study: It was reported that TCR beta diversity was significantly higher in malignant thyroid tumors than benign nodules, in blood and tumor.

This TCR was recovered from a male donor with papillary thyroid cancer or a benign thyroid nodule (not recorded which). Some clones in this sample may be carry-over from other donors' samples. The chain joins TRBV11-2 to TRBJ2-6, with TRBD1 as a possible D gene (6 bases). The sequenced material came from tumor tissue. The CDR3, as DNA: TGTGCCAGCAGCTTACGACAGGCTGATCCTGGGGCCAACGTCCTGACTTTC. It is translated as CASSLRQADPGANVLTF.